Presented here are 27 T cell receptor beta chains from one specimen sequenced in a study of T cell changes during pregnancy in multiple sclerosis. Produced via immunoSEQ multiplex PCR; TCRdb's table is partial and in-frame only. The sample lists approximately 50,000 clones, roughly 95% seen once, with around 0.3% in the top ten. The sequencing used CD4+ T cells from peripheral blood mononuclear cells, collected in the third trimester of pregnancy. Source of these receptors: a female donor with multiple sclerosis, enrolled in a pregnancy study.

CDR3: CASSGQGNQPQHF. CDR3 coding DNA: TGTGCCAGCAGTGGACAGGGAAATCAGCCCCAGCATTTT. This rearrangement joins TRBV28 to TRBJ1-5; 8 nucleotides line up with TRBD1. Trimming took 5 bases from V and 4 from J; bases not matched to a gene: 1. CDR1 and CDR2 (germline): MDHEN, SYDVKM. This CDR3 region has 13 residues.

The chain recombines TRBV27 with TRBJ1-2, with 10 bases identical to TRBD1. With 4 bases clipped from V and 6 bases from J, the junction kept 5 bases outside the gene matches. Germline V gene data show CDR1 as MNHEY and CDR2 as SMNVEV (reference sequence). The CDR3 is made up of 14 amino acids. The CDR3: CASSSFGTGDGYTF. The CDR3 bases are TGTGCCAGCAGTTCATTCGGGACAGGGGATGGCTACACCTTC.

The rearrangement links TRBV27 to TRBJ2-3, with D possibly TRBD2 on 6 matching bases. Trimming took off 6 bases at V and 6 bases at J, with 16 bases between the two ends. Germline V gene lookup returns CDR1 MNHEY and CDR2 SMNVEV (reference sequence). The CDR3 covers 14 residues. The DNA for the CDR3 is TGTGCCAGCAGGACCCCGGGACTTGTGGATACGCAGTATTTT. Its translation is CASRTPGLVDTQYF.

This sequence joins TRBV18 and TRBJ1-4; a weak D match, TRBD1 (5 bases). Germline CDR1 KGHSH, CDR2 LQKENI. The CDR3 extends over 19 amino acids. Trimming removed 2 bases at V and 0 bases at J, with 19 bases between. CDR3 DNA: TGTGCCAGCTCACCAGCGGGGGGGAGTCCAACCTCAACTAATGAAAAACTGTTTTTT. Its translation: CASSPAGGSPTSTNEKLFF.

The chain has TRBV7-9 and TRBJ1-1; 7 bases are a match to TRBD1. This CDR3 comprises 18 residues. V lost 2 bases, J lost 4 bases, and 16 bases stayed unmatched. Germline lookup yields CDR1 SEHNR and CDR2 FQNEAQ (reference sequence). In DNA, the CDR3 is TGTGCCAGCAGCTTATTGGCCAGACAGGGTTGGTTAGGCACTGAAGCTTTCTTT. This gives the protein CASSLLARQGWLGTEAFF.

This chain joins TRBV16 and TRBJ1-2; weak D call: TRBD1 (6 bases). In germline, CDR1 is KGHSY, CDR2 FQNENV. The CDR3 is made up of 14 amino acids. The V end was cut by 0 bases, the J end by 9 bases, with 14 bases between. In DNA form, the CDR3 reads TGTGCCAGCAGCCAATCCCAGGGGTCTTTTCGCTACACCTTC. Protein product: CASSQSQGSFRYTF.

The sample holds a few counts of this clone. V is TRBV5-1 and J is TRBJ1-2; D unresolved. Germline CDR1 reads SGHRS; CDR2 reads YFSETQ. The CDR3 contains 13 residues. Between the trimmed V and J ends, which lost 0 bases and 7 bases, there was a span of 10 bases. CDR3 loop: CASSLAIRGGYTF. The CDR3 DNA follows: TGCGCCAGCAGCTTGGCCATCCGGGGTGGCTACACCTTC.

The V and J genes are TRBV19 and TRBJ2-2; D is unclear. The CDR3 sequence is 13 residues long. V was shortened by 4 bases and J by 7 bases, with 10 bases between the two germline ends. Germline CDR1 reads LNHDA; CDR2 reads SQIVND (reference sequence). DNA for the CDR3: TGTGCCAGTAGTAACCAGGTTAGCGGGGAGCTGTTTTTT. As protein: CASSNQVSGELFF.

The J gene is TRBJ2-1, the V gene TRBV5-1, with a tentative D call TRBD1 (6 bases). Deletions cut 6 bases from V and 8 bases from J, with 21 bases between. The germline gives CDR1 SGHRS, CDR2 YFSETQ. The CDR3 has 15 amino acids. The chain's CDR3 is CASKTGARVADEQFF. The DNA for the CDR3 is TGCGCCAGCAAGACAGGAGCCCGTGTTGCGGATGAGCAGTTCTTC.

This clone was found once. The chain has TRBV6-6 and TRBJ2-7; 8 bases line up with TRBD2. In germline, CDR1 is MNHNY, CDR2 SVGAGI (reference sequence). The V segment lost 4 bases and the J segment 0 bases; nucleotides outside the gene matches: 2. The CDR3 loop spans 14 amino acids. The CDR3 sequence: CASSFSGSSYEQYF. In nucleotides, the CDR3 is TGTGCCAGCAGTTTCAGCGGGAGCTCCTACGAGCAGTACTTC.

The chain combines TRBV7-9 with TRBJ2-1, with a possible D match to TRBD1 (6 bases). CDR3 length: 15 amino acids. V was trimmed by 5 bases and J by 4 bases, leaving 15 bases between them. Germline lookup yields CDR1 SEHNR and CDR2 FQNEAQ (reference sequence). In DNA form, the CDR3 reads TGTGCCAGCAGCCATCGGGACATCAAATACAATGAGCAGTTCTTC. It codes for CASSHRDIKYNEQFF.

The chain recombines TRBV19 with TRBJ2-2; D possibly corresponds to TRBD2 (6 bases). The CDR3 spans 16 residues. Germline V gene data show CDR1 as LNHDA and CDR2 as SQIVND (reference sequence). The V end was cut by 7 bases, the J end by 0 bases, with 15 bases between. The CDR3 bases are TGTGCCAGTATCGCCGGACGGGGGACGAACACCGGGGAGCTGTTTTTT. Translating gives CASIAGRGTNTGELFF.

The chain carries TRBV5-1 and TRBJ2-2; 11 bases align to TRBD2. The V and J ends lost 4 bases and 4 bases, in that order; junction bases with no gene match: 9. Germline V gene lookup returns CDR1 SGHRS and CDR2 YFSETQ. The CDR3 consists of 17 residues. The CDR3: CASSRTGLAGPTGELFF. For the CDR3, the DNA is TGCGCCAGCAGCCGTACAGGACTAGCGGGCCCCACCGGGGAGCTGTTTTTT. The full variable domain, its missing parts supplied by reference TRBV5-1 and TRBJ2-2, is KAGVTQTPRYLIKTRGQQVTLSCSPISGHRSVSWYQQTPGQGLQFLFEYFSETQRNKGNFPGRFSGRQFSNSRSEMNVSTLELGDSALYLCASSRTGLAGPTGELFFGEGSRLTVL.

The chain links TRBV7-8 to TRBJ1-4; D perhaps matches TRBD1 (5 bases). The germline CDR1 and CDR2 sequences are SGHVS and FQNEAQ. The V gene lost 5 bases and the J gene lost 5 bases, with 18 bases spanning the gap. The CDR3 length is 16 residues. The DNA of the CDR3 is TGTGCCAGCAGCCTAATGGGGGGACGGATGAATGAAAAACTGTTTTTT. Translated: CASSLMGGRMNEKLFF.

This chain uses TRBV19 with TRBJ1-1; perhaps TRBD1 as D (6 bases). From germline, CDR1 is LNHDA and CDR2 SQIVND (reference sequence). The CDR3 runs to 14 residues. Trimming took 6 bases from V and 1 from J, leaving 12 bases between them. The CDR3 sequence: CASSSQGGNTEAFF. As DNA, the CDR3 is TGTGCCAGTAGCTCACAGGGCGGGAACACTGAAGCTTTCTTT. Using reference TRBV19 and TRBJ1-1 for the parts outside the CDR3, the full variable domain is DGGITQSPKYLFRKEGQNVTLSCEQNLNHDAMYWYRQDPGQGLRLIYYSQIVNDFQKGDIAEGYSVSREKKESFPLTVTSAQKNPTAFYLCASSSQGGNTEAFFGQGTRLTVV.

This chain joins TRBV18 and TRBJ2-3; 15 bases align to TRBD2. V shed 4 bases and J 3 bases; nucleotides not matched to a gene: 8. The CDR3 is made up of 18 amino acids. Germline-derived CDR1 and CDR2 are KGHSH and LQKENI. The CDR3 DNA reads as TGTGCCAGCTCACTTCGGACTAGCGGGGGGGCAAGGACAGATACGCAGTATTTT. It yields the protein CASSLRTSGGARTDTQYF.

The CDR3 region is CASSAGGTVQETQYF. DNA for the CDR3: TGTGCCAGCAGCGCGGGCGGGACGGTTCAAGAGACCCAGTACTTC. The rearrangement links TRBV9 to TRBJ2-5, with D tentatively TRBD2 (6 bases). V shed 3 bases and J shed 2 bases, with 14 bases lying between them. The CDR3 has 15 residues. Per the germline V gene, CDR1 is SGDLS and CDR2 is YYNGEE.

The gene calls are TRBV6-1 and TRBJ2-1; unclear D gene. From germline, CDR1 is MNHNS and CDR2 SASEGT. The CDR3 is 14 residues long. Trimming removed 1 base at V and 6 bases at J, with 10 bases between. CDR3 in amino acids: CASSEGRSTNEQFF. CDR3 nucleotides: TGTGCCAGCAGTGAAGGTAGAAGTACCAATGAGCAGTTCTTC.

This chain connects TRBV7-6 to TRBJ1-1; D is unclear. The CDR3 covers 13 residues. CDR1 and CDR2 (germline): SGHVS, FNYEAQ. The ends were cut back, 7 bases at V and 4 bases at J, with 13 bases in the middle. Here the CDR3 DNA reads TGTGCCAGCACCGCCGGGAGTGGCACTGAAGCTTTCTTT. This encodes CASTAGSGTEAFF.

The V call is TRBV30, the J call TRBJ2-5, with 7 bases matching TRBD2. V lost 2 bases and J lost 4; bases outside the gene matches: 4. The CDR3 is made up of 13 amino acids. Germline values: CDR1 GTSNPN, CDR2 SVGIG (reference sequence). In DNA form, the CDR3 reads TGTGCCTGGAGTCGACCGGGGGGAGAGACCCAGTACTTC. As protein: CAWSRPGGETQYF.

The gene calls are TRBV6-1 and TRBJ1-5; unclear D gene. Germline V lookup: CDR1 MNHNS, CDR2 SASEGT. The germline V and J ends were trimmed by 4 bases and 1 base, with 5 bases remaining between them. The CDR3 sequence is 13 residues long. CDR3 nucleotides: TGTGCCAGCAGTGCGGAGAGCAATCAGCCCCAGCATTTT. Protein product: CASSAESNQPQHF.

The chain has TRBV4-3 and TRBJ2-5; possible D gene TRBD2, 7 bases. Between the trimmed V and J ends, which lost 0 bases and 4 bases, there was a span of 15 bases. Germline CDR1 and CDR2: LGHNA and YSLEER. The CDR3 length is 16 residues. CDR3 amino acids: CASSQELGGGAETQYF. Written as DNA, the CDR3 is TGCGCCAGCAGCCAAGAGTTAGGAGGGGGGGCAGAGACCCAGTACTTC.

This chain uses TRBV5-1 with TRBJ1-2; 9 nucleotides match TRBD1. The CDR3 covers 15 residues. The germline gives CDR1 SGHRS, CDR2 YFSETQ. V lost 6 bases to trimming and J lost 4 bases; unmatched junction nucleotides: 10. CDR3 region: CASTEPGQGVYGYTF. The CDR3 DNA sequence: TGCGCCAGCACCGAACCGGGACAGGGAGTCTATGGCTACACCTTC.

CDR3 residues: CASSSIRYRGNEQFF. The CDR3 DNA sequence: TGTGCCAGCAGCTCAATTAGATACAGGGGAAATGAGCAGTTCTTC. The chain employs TRBV11-2 and TRBJ2-1, with 7 bases aligning to TRBD1. The V gene's germline CDR1 is SGHAT and CDR2 FQNNGV. This CDR3 has 15 amino acids. The J segment lost 7 bases and the V segment lost 4 bases, leaving 10 bases of the junction unmatched.

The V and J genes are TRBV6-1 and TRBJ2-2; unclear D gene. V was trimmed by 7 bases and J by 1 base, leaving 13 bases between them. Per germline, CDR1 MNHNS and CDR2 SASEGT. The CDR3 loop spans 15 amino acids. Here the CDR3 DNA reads TGTGCCAGCACCCAAAGCGTTTGGAACACCGGGGAGCTGTTTTTT. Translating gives CASTQSVWNTGELFF.

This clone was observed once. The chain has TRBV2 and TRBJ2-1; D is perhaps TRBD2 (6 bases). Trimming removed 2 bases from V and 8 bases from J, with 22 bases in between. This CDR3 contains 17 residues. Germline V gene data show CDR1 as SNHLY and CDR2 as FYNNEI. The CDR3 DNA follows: TGTGCCAGCAGTGAATGGCGTGGCGGGATTGATGTCGATGAGCAGTTCTTC. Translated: CASSEWRGGIDVDEQFF.

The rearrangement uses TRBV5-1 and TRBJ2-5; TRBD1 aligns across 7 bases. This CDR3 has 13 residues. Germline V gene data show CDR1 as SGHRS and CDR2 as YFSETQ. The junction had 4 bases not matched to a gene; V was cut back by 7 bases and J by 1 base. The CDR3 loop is CASRQGPQETQYF. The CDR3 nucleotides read TGCGCCAGCCGACAGGGCCCCCAAGAGACCCAGTACTTC.